Here is one T cell receptor beta chain with its context. Antigen unknown. The germline gene is not matched at one end of the junction; a read error may be the cause. Germline values: CDR1 SGDLS, CDR2 YYNGEE. The length of the CDR3 is 13 residues. This entry comes from a study of monozygotic twins with cystic fibrosis. Study context: With about 15 PCR cycles, barcoded libraries came from roughly 3 micrograms of fragmented DNA. General study findings and limits: V usage most resembled the co-twin in 13 of 16 pairs. Unrelated CF individuals shared fewer identical clonotypes than monozygotic CF twins. Low clonality (median roughly 0.01) suggested a mostly naive repertoire.

Assay used: immunoSEQ multiplex PCR; TCRdb lists only in-frame clones, some missing. The top ten clones hold under 3.5% of a sample with thousands of clones, 95% to 98% of them seen once. This clonotype was obtained from a boy aged 2 to 9 with cystic fibrosis. The sample comprised blood. This chain joins TRBV9 and TRBJ2-5; TRBD2 might be the D (6 bases). CDR3 amino acids: CASSVSGDLGVHF. The CDR3 nucleotides read TGTGCCAGCAGCGTTAGCGGCGATTTGGGGGTTCACTTC.